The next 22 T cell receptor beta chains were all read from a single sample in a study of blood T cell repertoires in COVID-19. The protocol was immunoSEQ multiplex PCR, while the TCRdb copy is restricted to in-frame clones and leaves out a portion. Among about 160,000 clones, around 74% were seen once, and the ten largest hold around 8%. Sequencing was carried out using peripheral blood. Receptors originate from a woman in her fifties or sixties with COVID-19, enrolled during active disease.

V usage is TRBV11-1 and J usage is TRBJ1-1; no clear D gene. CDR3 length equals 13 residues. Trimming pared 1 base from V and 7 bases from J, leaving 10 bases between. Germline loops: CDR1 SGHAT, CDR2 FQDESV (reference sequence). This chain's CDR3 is CASSLDGRIEAFF. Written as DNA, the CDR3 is TGTGCCAGCAGCTTAGATGGCAGGATTGAAGCTTTCTTT.

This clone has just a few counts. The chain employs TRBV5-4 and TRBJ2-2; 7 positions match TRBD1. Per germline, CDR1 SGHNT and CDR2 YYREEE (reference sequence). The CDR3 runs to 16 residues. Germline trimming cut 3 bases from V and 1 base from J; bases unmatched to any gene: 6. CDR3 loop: CASSSRRTGNTGELFF. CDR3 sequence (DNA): TGTGCCAGCAGCTCCCGCAGGACAGGGAACACCGGGGAGCTGTTTTTT. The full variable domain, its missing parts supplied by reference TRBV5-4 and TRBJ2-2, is ETGVTQSPTHLIKTRGQQVTLRCSSQSGHNTVSWYQQALGQGPQFIFQYYREEENGRGNFPPRFSGLQFPNYSSELNVNALELDDSALYLCASSSRRTGNTGELFFGEGSRLTVL.

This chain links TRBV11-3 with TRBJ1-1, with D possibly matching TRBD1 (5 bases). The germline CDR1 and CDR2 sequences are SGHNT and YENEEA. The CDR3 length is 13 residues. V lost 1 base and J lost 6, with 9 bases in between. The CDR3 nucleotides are TGTGCCAGCAGCTTAGTTACAGGAGCTGAAGCTTTCTTT. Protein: CASSLVTGAEAFF.

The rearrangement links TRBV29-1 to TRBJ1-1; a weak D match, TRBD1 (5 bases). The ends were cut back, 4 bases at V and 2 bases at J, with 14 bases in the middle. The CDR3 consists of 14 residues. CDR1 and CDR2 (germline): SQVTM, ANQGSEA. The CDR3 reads CSVGMVQANTEAFF. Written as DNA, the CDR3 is TGCAGCGTTGGTATGGTACAGGCCAACACTGAAGCTTTCTTT.

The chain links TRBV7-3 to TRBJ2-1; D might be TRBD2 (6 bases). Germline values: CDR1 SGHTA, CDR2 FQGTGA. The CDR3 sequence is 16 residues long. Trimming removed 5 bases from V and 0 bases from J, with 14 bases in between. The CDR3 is CASSPQAGLSYNEQFF. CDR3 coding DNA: TGTGCCAGCAGCCCACAAGCGGGCCTCTCCTACAATGAGCAGTTCTTC.

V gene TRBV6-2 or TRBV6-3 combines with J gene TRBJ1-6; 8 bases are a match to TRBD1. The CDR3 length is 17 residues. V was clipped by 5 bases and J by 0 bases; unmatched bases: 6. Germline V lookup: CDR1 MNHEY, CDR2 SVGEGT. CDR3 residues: CASSQRTGSSYNSPLHF. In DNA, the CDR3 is TGTGCCAGCAGTCAAAGGACAGGGAGCTCCTATAATTCACCCCTCCACTTT.

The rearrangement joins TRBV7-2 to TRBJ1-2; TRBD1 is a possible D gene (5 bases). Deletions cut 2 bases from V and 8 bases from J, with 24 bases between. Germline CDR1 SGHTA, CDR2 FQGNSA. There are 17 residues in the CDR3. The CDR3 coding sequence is TGTGCCAGCAGCTTATCCCTAACGCAGGGAAGGGTGCAGGGCTACACCTTC. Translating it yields CASSLSLTQGRVQGYTF.

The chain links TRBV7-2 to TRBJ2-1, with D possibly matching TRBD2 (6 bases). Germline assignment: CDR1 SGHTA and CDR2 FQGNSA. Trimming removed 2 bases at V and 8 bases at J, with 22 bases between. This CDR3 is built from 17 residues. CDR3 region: CASSLRGTSWAGDEQFF. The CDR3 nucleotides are TGTGCCAGCAGCTTACGGGGCACTAGCTGGGCCGGCGATGAGCAGTTCTTC.

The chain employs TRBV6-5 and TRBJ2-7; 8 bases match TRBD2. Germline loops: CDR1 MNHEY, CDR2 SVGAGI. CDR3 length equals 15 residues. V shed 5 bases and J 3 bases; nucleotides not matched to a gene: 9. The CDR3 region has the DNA TGTGCCAGCAGTCCCTTCGAGCGGGGGATCTACGAGCAGTACTTC. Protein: CASSPFERGIYEQYF.

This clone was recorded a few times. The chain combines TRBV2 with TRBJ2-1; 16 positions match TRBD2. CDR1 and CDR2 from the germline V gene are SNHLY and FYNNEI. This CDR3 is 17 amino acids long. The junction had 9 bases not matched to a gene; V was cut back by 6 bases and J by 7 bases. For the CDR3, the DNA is TGTGCCAGCAGGGACCCGGGACTAGCGGGGGGGCTTAATGAGCAGTTCTTC. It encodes CASRDPGLAGGLNEQFF. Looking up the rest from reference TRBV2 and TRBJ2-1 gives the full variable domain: EPEVTQTPSHQVTQMGQEVILRCVPISNHLYFYWYRQILGQKVEFLVSFYNNEISEKSEIFDDQFSVERPDGSNFTLKIRSTKLEDSAMYFCASRDPGLAGGLNEQFFGPGTRLTVL.

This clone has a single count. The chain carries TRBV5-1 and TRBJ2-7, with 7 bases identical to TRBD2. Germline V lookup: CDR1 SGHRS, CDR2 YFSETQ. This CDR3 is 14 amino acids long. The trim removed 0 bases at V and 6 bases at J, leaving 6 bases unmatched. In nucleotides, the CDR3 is TGCGCCAGCAGCTTGGAAGCGGGATGGGGCGAGCAGTACTTC. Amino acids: CASSLEAGWGEQYF.

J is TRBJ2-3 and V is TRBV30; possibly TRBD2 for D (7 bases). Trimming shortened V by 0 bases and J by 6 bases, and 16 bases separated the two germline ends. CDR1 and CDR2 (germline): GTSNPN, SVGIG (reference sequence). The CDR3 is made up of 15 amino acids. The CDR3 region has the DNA TGTGCCTGGAGTGTACTGGGGGGGCTTGGGGATACGCAGTATTTT. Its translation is CAWSVLGGLGDTQYF.

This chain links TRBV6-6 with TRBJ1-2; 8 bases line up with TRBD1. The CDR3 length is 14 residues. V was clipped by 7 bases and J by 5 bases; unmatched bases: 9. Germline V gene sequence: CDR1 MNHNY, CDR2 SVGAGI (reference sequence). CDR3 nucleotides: TGTGCCAGCAACCTACAGGGGGTAGGGTATGGCTACACCTTC. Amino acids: CASNLQGVGYGYTF.

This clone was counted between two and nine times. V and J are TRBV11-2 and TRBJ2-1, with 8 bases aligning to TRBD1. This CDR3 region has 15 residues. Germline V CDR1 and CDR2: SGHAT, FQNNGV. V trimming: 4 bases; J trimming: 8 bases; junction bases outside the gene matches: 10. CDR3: CASSSSSGGWDEQFF. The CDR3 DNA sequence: TGTGCCAGCAGCTCTTCCTCAGGGGGCTGGGATGAGCAGTTCTTC.

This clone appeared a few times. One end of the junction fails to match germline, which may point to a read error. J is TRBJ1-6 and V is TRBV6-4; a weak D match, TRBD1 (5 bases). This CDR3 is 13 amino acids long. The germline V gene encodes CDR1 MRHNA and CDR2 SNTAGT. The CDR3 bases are TGTGCCAGCAGCCCCAGGGATAACTCACCCCTCCACTTT. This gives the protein CASSPRDNSPLHF.

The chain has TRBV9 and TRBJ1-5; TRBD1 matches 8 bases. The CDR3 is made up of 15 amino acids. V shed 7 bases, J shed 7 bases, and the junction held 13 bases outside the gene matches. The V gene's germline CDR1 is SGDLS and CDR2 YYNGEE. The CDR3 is CASSRRAGGEQPQHF. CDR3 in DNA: TGTGCCAGCTCTAGAAGGGCAGGGGGCGAGCAGCCCCAGCATTTT.

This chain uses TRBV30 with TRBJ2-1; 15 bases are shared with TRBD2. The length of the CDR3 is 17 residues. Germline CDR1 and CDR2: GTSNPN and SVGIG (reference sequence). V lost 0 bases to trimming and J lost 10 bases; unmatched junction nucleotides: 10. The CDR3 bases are TGTGCCTGGAGTGTAACTCGCCGGACTAGCGGGAGGGCAGAGCAGTTCTTC. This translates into CAWSVTRRTSGRAEQFF.

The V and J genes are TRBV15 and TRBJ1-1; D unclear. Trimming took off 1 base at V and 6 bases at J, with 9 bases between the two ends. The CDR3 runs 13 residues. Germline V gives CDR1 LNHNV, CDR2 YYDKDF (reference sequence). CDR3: CATSRAGTAEAFF. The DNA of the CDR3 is TGTGCCACCAGCAGAGCTGGCACCGCTGAAGCTTTCTTT. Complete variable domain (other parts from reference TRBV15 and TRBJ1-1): DAMVIQNPRYQVTQFGKPVTLSCSQTLNHNVMYWYQQKSSQAPKLLFHYYDKDFNNEADTPDNFQSRRPNTSFCFLDIRSPGLGDTAMYLCATSRAGTAEAFFGQGTRLTVV.

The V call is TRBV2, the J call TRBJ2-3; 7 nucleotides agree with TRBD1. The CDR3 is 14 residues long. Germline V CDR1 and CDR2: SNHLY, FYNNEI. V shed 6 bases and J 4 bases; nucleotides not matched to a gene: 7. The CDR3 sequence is CASSSQGVADTQYF. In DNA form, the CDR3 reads TGTGCCAGCAGCTCGCAGGGGGTTGCAGATACGCAGTATTTT.

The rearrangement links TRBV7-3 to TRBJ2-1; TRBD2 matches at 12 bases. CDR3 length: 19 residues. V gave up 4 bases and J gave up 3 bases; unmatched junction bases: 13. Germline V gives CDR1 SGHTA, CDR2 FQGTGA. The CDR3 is CASSSAASGRAFYYNEQFF. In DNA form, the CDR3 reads TGTGCCAGCAGCTCGGCCGCTAGCGGGAGGGCGTTTTACTACAATGAGCAGTTCTTC.

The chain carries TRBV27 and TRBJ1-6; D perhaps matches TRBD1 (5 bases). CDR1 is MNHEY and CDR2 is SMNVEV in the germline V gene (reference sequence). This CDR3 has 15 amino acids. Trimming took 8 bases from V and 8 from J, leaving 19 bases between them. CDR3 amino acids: CASVRTPGGDSPLHF. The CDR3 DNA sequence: TGTGCCAGCGTGCGAACACCCGGGGGGGATTCACCCCTCCACTTT.

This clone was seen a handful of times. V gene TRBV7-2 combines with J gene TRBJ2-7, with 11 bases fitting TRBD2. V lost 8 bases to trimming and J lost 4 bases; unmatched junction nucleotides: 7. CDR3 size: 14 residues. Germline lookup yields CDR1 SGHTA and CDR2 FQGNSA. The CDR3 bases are TGTGCCAGCTCCCGTGGGACTAGCGGATACGAGCAGTACTTC. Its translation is CASSRGTSGYEQYF.